The 20 T cell receptor beta chains reported below all come from one sample, sequenced in a study of cytomegalovirus exposure and HLA in healthy donors. PCR primers comprised 60 Vbeta and 13 Jbeta primers. Repertoires were generated with immunoSEQ multiplex PCR, while TCRdb's copy carries only in-frame clones and drops some. This sample's clone table lists about 130,000 clones. Sequencing was performed on PBMCs. These receptor sequences come from an older woman in good health and CMV-seronegative.

CDR3 coding DNA: TGTGCCAGCAGTGAAGCCCCACCGGGACAGGGTGCAGATACGCAGTATTTT. This encodes CASSEAPPGQGADTQYF. The J gene is TRBJ2-3, the V gene TRBV2; 9 bases are a match to TRBD1. V was pared by 0 bases and J by 4 bases, with 8 bases of the junction left unmatched. Germline lookup yields CDR1 SNHLY and CDR2 FYNNEI. This CDR3 contains 17 residues.

Comments on this clone: A read error may account for a junction end that differs from germline. V usage is TRBV9 and J usage is TRBJ1-6, with D unclear. The CDR3 loop spans 13 amino acids. The germline V gene encodes CDR1 SGDLS and CDR2 YYNGEE. CDR3 in amino acids: CASSARGNPPLHF. CDR3 in DNA: TGTGCCAGCAGCGCGCGGGGTAATCCACCCCTCCACTTT.

The V and J genes are TRBV7-9 and TRBJ2-1; the match to TRBD2 covers 9 bases. Germline V lookup: CDR1 SEHNR, CDR2 FQNEAQ (reference sequence). Trimming took 3 bases from V and 8 from J; bases not matched to a gene: 14. The length of the CDR3 is 17 residues. In DNA form, the CDR3 reads TGTGCCAGCAGCTTTTGGGCCCTAGCGGGAAATGGGGATGAGCAGTTCTTC. Translated: CASSFWALAGNGDEQFF.

The chain uses TRBV19 and TRBJ2-7; 8 nucleotides match TRBD1. This CDR3 has 15 residues. With 6 bases clipped from V and 9 bases from J, the junction kept 16 bases outside the gene matches. CDR1 is LNHDA, CDR2 SQIVND, per germline (reference sequence). The CDR3: CASSPLRGQGVGQYF. CDR3 nucleotides: TGTGCCAGTAGCCCCTTAAGAGGACAGGGAGTCGGGCAGTACTTC.

The rearrangement uses TRBV27 and TRBJ2-2; 11 nucleotides line up with TRBD2. The CDR3 has 17 amino acids. V shed 6 bases and J 2 bases; nucleotides not matched to a gene: 8. The germline CDR1 and CDR2 sequences are MNHEY and SMNVEV (reference sequence). The chain's CDR3 is CASSPRLAGFNTGELFF. DNA for the CDR3: TGTGCCAGCAGCCCAAGACTAGCGGGATTTAACACCGGGGAGCTGTTTTTT.

V usage is TRBV6-6 and J usage is TRBJ1-5; no clear D gene. CDR1 is MNHNY, CDR2 SVGAGI, per germline (reference sequence). V was pared by 4 bases and J by 5 bases, with 12 bases between. There are 14 residues in the CDR3. In nucleotides, the CDR3 is TGTGCCAGCAGTTTTCCCGTGGGCCATCAGCCCCAGCATTTT. It specifies CASSFPVGHQPQHF.

V gene TRBV6-1 combines with J gene TRBJ2-1; no reliable D call. Germline loops: CDR1 MNHNS, CDR2 SASEGT. The CDR3 has 15 residues. V was trimmed by 5 bases and J by 6 bases, leaving 17 bases between them. The chain's CDR3 is CASSSPRNSGNEQFF. The CDR3, as DNA: TGTGCCAGCAGTTCTCCTAGGAACTCCGGCAATGAGCAGTTCTTC.

The chain is built from TRBV4-1 and TRBJ1-1; D unresolved. The CDR3 consists of 16 residues. V was pared by 4 bases and J by 0 bases, with 15 bases between. CDR1 is MGHRA and CDR2 is YSYEKL in the germline V gene. The CDR3 DNA reads TGCGCCAGCAGCCCACTAGTGTATGGGGTGAACACTGAAGCTTTCTTT. Residues: CASSPLVYGVNTEAFF.

V usage is TRBV7-9 and J usage is TRBJ2-2; D unresolved. V lost 5 bases and J lost 4, with 14 bases in between. The CDR3 contains 15 residues. The germline V gene encodes CDR1 SEHNR and CDR2 FQNEAQ (reference sequence). Written as DNA, the CDR3 is TGTGCCAGCAGCATCCAATGGGCTGGCACCGGGGAGCTGTTTTTT. It yields the protein CASSIQWAGTGELFF.

The chain recombines TRBV30 with TRBJ1-1, with D unclear. Germline CDR1 and CDR2: GTSNPN and SVGIG (reference sequence). The CDR3 totals 11 residues. V lost 8 bases, J lost 4 bases, and 11 bases lay in between. CDR3 in DNA: TGTGCCGCCGGCAGGTTCACTGAAGCTTTCTTT. Protein: CAAGRFTEAFF.

The chain uses TRBV19 and TRBJ2-1; D might be TRBD2 (7 bases). V was shortened by 5 bases and J by 9 bases, with 11 bases between the two germline ends. Germline V CDR1 and CDR2: LNHDA, SQIVND (reference sequence). The CDR3 loop spans 12 amino acids. The CDR3 region has the DNA TGTGCCAGTAGTGGGGGGGCGGTTGAGCAGTTCTTC. This sequence encodes CASSGGAVEQFF.

V is TRBV28 and J is TRBJ1-1, with 9 bases fitting TRBD1. CDR3 length: 16 amino acids. The germline V gene has CDR1 MDHEN and CDR2 SYDVKM. J was trimmed by 3 bases and V by 6 bases; bases with no gene match: 11. CDR3 nucleotide sequence: TGTGCCAGCAGAAGGGGACAGGGACTCTATTACACTGAAGCTTTCTTT. Amino acid sequence: CASRRGQGLYYTEAFF. Together with reference TRBV28 and TRBJ1-1, the CDR3 gives the full variable domain: DVKVTQSSRYLVKRTGEKVFLECVQDMDHENMFWYRQDPGLGLRLIYFSYDVKMKEKGDIPEGYSVSREKKERFSLILESASTNQTSMYLCASRRGQGLYYTEAFFGQGTRLTVV.

This chain connects TRBV30 to TRBJ2-1, with 9 bases lining up with TRBD2. This CDR3 contains 16 residues. The ends lost 1 base at V and 6 bases at J; junction bases unmatched: 10. Per germline, CDR1 GTSNPN and CDR2 SVGIG (reference sequence). This chain's CDR3 is CAWSAGTGTSPNEQFF. CDR3 DNA: TGTGCCTGGAGTGCCGGGACCGGGACTAGCCCCAATGAGCAGTTCTTC.

V gene TRBV4-1 combines with J gene TRBJ2-3; 10 positions agree with TRBD2. The CDR3 covers 17 residues. CDR1 is MGHRA and CDR2 is YSYEKL in the germline V gene. With V trimmed by 2 bases and J by 3 bases, 8 bases remained unmatched. The CDR3 DNA reads TGCGCCAGCAGCCAATTTGTAGCGGGGGGCCGGACAGATACGCAGTATTTT. Translating gives CASSQFVAGGRTDTQYF.

The V call is TRBV7-9, the J call TRBJ2-6; D is ambiguous. This CDR3 is built from 18 residues. Trimming removed 1 base at V and 1 base at J, with 14 bases between. The germline V gene encodes CDR1 SEHNR and CDR2 FQNEAQ (reference sequence). CDR3 nucleotides: TGTGCCAGCAGCTTAGGGGCATATAGGCAATCTGGGGCCAACGTCCTGACTTTC. Translated, it gives CASSLGAYRQSGANVLTF.

The chain uses TRBV9 and TRBJ1-4; a possible D gene is TRBD1 (5 bases). CDR1 is SGDLS and CDR2 is YYNGEE in the germline V gene. V was trimmed by 2 bases and J by 3 bases, leaving 11 bases between them. The CDR3 is 15 residues long. The CDR3 sequence: CASSVQGRPNEKLFF. CDR3 nucleotides: TGTGCCAGCAGCGTTCAGGGCAGGCCTAATGAAAAACTGTTTTTT.

J is TRBJ2-1 and V is TRBV28; 7 bases align to TRBD2. The trim removed 5 bases at V and 4 bases at J, leaving 11 bases unmatched. The germline V gene encodes CDR1 MDHEN and CDR2 SYDVKM. The CDR3 spans 16 residues. The CDR3 spells CASSPAWLAVYNEQFF. CDR3 sequence (DNA): TGTGCCAGCAGTCCTGCATGGCTAGCGGTTTACAATGAGCAGTTCTTC.

The chain is built from TRBV27 and TRBJ1-3; 7 bases align to TRBD1. V was pared by 5 bases and J by 0 bases, with 10 bases of the junction left unmatched. The CDR3 length is 17 residues. Germline V gene sequence: CDR1 MNHEY, CDR2 SMNVEV (reference sequence). The CDR3: CASSLTQGTHSGNTIYF. The CDR3 coding sequence is TGTGCCAGCAGTCTGACACAGGGGACCCACTCTGGAAACACCATATATTTT.

The genes are TRBV18 and TRBJ1-5, with 7 positions matching TRBD1. Germline-derived CDR1 and CDR2 are KGHSH and LQKENI. V trimming: 3 bases; J trimming: 0 bases; junction bases outside the gene matches: 5. The CDR3 spans 16 residues. The CDR3 DNA reads as TGTGCCAGCTCACCCTCGACAGGGTTTAGCAATCAGCCCCAGCATTTT. This translates into CASSPSTGFSNQPQHF.

This chain uses TRBV10-3 with TRBJ2-2, with TRBD2 matching over 8 bases. This CDR3 is 20 amino acids long. The trim removed 0 bases at V and 4 bases at J, leaving 16 bases unmatched. The V gene's germline CDR1 is ENHRY and CDR2 SYGVKD. The CDR3 bases are TGTGCCATCAGTGAGTCGATACGGCGTGTTACGGGAGGGGGCACCGGGGAGCTGTTTTTT. It encodes CAISESIRRVTGGGTGELFF.